This section outlines one T cell receptor beta chain sequence together with its context. This clonotype was recorded a few times. There is no known antigen for this receptor. No base quality values were provided; no much bigger clone lies one nucleotide off. Each patient had bone marrow sampled at the time of active disease. Ficoll-Hypaque density gradient centrifugation was used to isolate the bone marrow mononuclear cells. Myeloma plasma cells were removed and CD138-negative cells were obtained by negative selection following labeling with CD138 magnetic microbeads on a MACS separator. Flow cytometry on an Attune NxT with CD138 antibodies was used to check the purity of the isolated cells. Total RNA was extracted with TRIzol reagent and quantified with a NanoDrop spectrophotometer. Paired RNA-seq and IR-seq were performed on each patient's CD138-negative bone marrow sample. Starting from roughly 370 ng RNA, TCR libraries were constructed with the Immunoverse kit using molecular barcoded adaptors that cover the alpha/delta and beta/gamma chains. TCR library preparation was performed with the same RNA that was used for transcriptome sequencing. TCR libraries were sequenced on an Illumina HiSeq 4000 with 2 x 150 cycles. On the authors' methods: MiXCR aligned TCR reads to human V, D, J and C references and assembled the aligned reads into CDR3 clonotypes, with quality filtering and error correction included. The tcR package in R was used for analysis of clonotype counts and gene usage diversity. For inspection of raw mapping reads, RNA-seq reads were mapped by STAR aligner version 2.5.3a onto GRCh37 of the human genome. To test how sequencing depth affected the clonotypes detected, IR-seq fastq files were randomly downsampled with Seqtk 1.3. TCRdb ran its own pipeline on the public reads, namely fastp trimming at Q25 and MiXCR clone calling, and kept in-frame beta chains. Each entry merges the rows of one CDR3 protein and shows their most common DNA and genes. The V and J calls, along with clone size, are taken from TCRdb and not from the paper's own processing. The sample includes approximately 93,000 distinct CDR3 sequences, with approximately 21% observed a single time. More than 9.5% of the sample goes to the ten largest clones.

The sample is drawn from a study of read filtering for tumor transcriptome and immune sequencing (dated by TCRdb to between 2020 and 2021). With respect to the entire study: The cohort had under 20 male and more than 11 female patients with a mean age of roughly 70 years, ranging from roughly 47 to 85. Under revised international staging, 8 patients fell into R-ISS I, 15 or so into R-ISS II and roughly 7 into R-ISS III. After DNase treatment, whole-transcriptome libraries were prepared using the TruSeq RNA Access Library Prep Kit. TCR-region mapped reads per sample ranged from about 4 to 10.27 million with IR-seq versus only 85 to 1273 with RNA-seq. Using the same bone marrow samples, the study ran both targeted immune repertoire sequencing and bulk whole-transcriptome sequencing and then compared the TCR repertoires from each method. One main goal was a read-filtering strategy for immune repertoire data, in particular deciding whether clonotypes backed by only one read should be removed.

Results and caveats for the whole study, not just this receptor: Removing single-read clonotypes increased the correlation between IR-seq and RNA-seq shared clonotype proportions. Rather than purified T cells, the sorted CD138-negative fraction was a mixed bone marrow immune population. IR-seq captured clonotypes at much higher depth and more reliably than RNA-seq, and smaller IR-seq throughput sufficed to identify most shared clonotypes. Single-read clonotypes made up about 81.9% of clonotypes but approximately 3.5% of total reads in IR-seq, and roughly three quarters of clonotypes and 44.6% of reads in RNA-seq.

Trimming at the junction amounts to 7 bases on V and 5 bases on J, and the germline ends lie 16 bases apart. The germline V gene encodes CDR1 SGHRS and CDR2 YFSETQ. The CDR3 runs 13 residues from the cysteine to the phenylalanine. Left in the record is the CDR3 DNA by itself, 39 bases read in frame from the first base. This chain joins TRBV5-1 to TRBJ2-7, with TRBD1 perhaps the D gene, on 6 matching bases. This sequence originates from a donor at least 40 years old with multiple myeloma. Sample: a population of CD138-negative cells sorted from bone marrow. Interpreted using the paper, the cell subset or site label stands for: bone marrow mononuclear cells depleted of CD138+ plasma/myeloma cells by negative magnetic selection. The CDR3 in this case is CASRLDSSDEQYF. DNA sequence: TGCGCCAGCCGATTGGACAGTTCGGACGAGCAGTACTTC.